Each of the 7 T cell receptor beta chains below was sequenced from the same sample in a study of blood T cell repertoires in COVID-19. TCRdb keeps only in-frame clones here, not all; method: immunoSEQ multiplex PCR. The table records 250,000 or so clones, 70% to 90% of them present only once. The sequenced sample consisted of peripheral blood. These receptors were collected from a man in his fifties or sixties with acute or convalescent COVID-19.

V and J are TRBV11-3 and TRBJ2-7; 9 nucleotides line up with TRBD2. Trimming took 1 base from V and 6 from J; bases not matched to a gene: 4. Germline V gene data show CDR1 as SGHNT and CDR2 as YENEEA. The CDR3 has 14 residues. DNA for the CDR3: TGTGCCAGCAGCTTAGGGGCGGGAGGGGCCGAGCAGTACTTC. It yields the protein CASSLGAGGAEQYF.

The chain links TRBV13 to TRBJ2-1; 10 bases are a match to TRBD2. V gave up 5 bases and J gave up 5 bases; unmatched junction bases: 6. Germline assignment: CDR1 PRHDT and CDR2 FYEKMQ (reference sequence). There are 15 residues in the CDR3. The CDR3 is CASSNRLAGDNEQFF. DNA for the CDR3: TGTGCCAGCAGCAACCGTCTAGCGGGAGACAATGAGCAGTTCTTC.

In its sample, this clone was seen once. This chain uses TRBV3-1 (or the pseudogene TRBV3-2) with TRBJ2-7; TRBD1 aligns across 8 bases. The germline V gene encodes CDR1 LGHDT and CDR2 YNNKEL (reference sequence). This CDR3 contains 15 residues. V lost 3 bases, J lost 0 bases, and 4 bases stayed unmatched. CDR3 DNA: TGTGCCAGCAGCCAGGGACAGGAGAGCTCCTACGAGCAGTACTTC. As protein: CASSQGQESSYEQYF.

This clone was seen only once. V usage is TRBV19 and J usage is TRBJ2-3; possible D gene TRBD1, 6 bases. This CDR3 is 12 amino acids long. V dropped 6 bases and J dropped 6 bases, with 10 bases sitting between them. Germline CDR1 and CDR2: LNHDA and SQIVND (reference sequence). The DNA for the CDR3 is TGTGCCAGTAGGACCCAGGGGGATACGCAGTATTTT. Translation gives CASRTQGDTQYF.

This sequence joins TRBV3-1 (or the pseudogene TRBV3-2) and TRBJ1-5; D gene uncertain. The CDR3 runs 12 residues. The V gene's germline CDR1 is LGHDT and CDR2 YNNKEL (reference sequence). Trimming left V 4 bases short and J 7 bases short, with 8 bases between. CDR3 protein: CASSRTGQPQHF. CDR3 nucleotide sequence: TGTGCCAGCAGCCGCACGGGGCAGCCCCAGCATTTT.

This clone was picked up a small number of times. The chain recombines TRBV28 with TRBJ1-5, with TRBD1 identical over 9 bases. Germline CDR1 MDHEN, CDR2 SYDVKM. Unmatched junction bases numbered 6, after V lost 6 bases and J lost 3 bases. This CDR3 has 15 amino acids. The CDR3 loop reads CASRVGQGNNQPQHF. The CDR3 nucleotides read TGTGCCAGCAGGGTGGGACAGGGAAACAATCAGCCCCAGCATTTT.

The chain employs TRBV6-1 and TRBJ2-1, with D possibly TRBD1 on 6 matching bases. Trimming pared 2 bases from V and 15 bases from J, leaving 8 bases between. CDR3 size: 10 residues. Germline V CDR1 and CDR2: MNHNS, SASEGT. CDR3 loop: CASSETGRFF. For the CDR3, the DNA is TGTGCCAGCAGTGAAACAGGGCGGTTCTTC.